This is a list of T cell receptor beta chains from one sample in a study of long-term antiretroviral therapy in people with HIV. Generated by immunoSEQ multiplex PCR, the TCRdb table keeps only in-frame clones and is missing some. In the table there are nearly 20,000 clones, about 80% of which are singletons. The sample was unsorted PBMCs, taken 0.2 years after starting antiretroviral therapy. The receptors here all came from a middle-aged woman with HIV. CDR3s include the opening cysteine and the closing phenylalanine or tryptophan. D genes are given only for firm matches. Expanded clones get a size class; other rows say once, few or many, or leave the size out.

V gene: TRBV29-1; D gene: TRBD1; J gene: TRBJ2-7; clone size: -; CDR3 protein: CSGADRAPYEQYF; CDR3 DNA: TGCAGCGGCGCCGACAGGGCCCCGTACGAGCAGTACTTC
V gene: TRBV7-9; D gene: TRBD1; J gene: TRBJ1-3; clone size: -; CDR3 protein: CASSLDRGYSGNTIYF; CDR3 DNA: TGTGCCAGCAGCTTGGACAGGGGGTACTCTGGAAACACCATATATTTT
V gene: TRBV5-4; D gene: -; J gene: TRBJ1-1; clone size: -; CDR3 protein: CASSPKWGENTEAFF; CDR3 DNA: TGTGCCAGCAGCCCGAAATGGGGAGAGAACACTGAAGCTTTCTTT
V gene: TRBV9; D gene: TRBD1; J gene: TRBJ1-6; clone size: -; CDR3 protein: CASSVEGTGNSPLHF; CDR3 DNA: TGTGCCAGCAGCGTAGAAGGGACAGGGAATTCACCCCTCCACTTT
V gene: TRBV29-1; D gene: -; J gene: TRBJ2-7; clone size: -; CDR3 protein: CSARRSSYEQYF; CDR3 DNA: TGCAGCGCCCGGAGGAGCTCCTACGAGCAGTACTTC
V gene: TRBV7-8; D gene: TRBD2; J gene: TRBJ2-7; clone size: -; CDR3 protein: CASSPLAGPYEQYF; CDR3 DNA: TGTGCCAGCAGCCCCCTAGCGGGACCCTACGAGCAGTACTTC
V gene: TRBV7-7; D gene: -; J gene: TRBJ1-3; clone size: -; CDR3 protein: CASSLNSGNTIYF; CDR3 DNA: TGTGCCAGCAGCTTAAACTCTGGAAACACCATATATTTT
V gene: TRBV2; D gene: -; J gene: TRBJ2-3; clone size: -; CDR3 protein: CASSWGPDTQYF; CDR3 DNA: TGTGCCAGCAGTTGGGGACCAGATACGCAGTATTTT
V gene: TRBV30; D gene: -; J gene: TRBJ1-2; clone size: -; CDR3 protein: CAWRTGVLRGYTF; CDR3 DNA: TGTGCTTGGCGGACGGGAGTTTTGCGTGGCTACACCTTC
V gene: TRBV29-1; D gene: -; J gene: TRBJ2-3; clone size: -; CDR3 protein: CSAGHTSTDTQYF; CDR3 DNA: TGCAGCGCAGGACATACTAGCACAGATACGCAGTATTTT
V gene: TRBV19; D gene: -; J gene: TRBJ2-7; clone size: -; CDR3 protein: CASRALSSYEQYF; CDR3 DNA: TGTGCCAGTAGGGCCCTGAGCTCCTACGAGCAGTACTTC
V gene: TRBV7-9; D gene: -; J gene: TRBJ1-5; clone size: -; CDR3 protein: CASTAEGEPQHF; CDR3 DNA: TGTGCCAGCACCGCCGAGGGGGAGCCCCAGCATTTT
V gene: TRBV9; D gene: -; J gene: TRBJ1-1; clone size: -; CDR3 protein: CASSLEGGLYANTEAFF; CDR3 DNA: TGTGCCAGCAGCTTGGAGGGAGGACTCTATGCGAACACTGAAGCTTTCTTT
V gene: TRBV11-2; D gene: -; J gene: TRBJ1-1; clone size: -; CDR3 protein: CASSLGPREGTEAFF; CDR3 DNA: TGTGCCAGCAGCTTAGGTCCCAGGGAGGGCACTGAAGCTTTCTTT
V gene: TRBV30; D gene: -; J gene: TRBJ1-2; clone size: -; CDR3 protein: CAWRSWGEEFDGYTF; CDR3 DNA: TGTGCCTGGAGGTCTTGGGGGGAGGAGTTCGATGGCTACACCTTC
V gene: TRBV5-4; D gene: -; J gene: TRBJ2-5; clone size: -; CDR3 protein: CASSLGQGKETQYF; CDR3 DNA: TGTGCCAGCAGCTTGGGGCAGGGGAAGGAGACCCAGTACTTC
V gene: TRBV5-6; D gene: -; J gene: TRBJ1-5; clone size: once; CDR3 protein: CASSFLGGRSNQPQHF; CDR3 DNA: TGTGCCAGCAGCTTTTTAGGGGGGAGAAGCAATCAGCCCCAGCATTTT
V gene: TRBV6-5; D gene: -; J gene: TRBJ1-5; clone size: -; CDR3 protein: CASSWRENQPQHF; CDR3 DNA: TGTGCCAGCAGTTGGAGGGAGAATCAGCCCCAGCATTTT
V gene: TRBV5-4; D gene: -; J gene: TRBJ2-7; clone size: -; CDR3 protein: CASSWMGGEQYF; CDR3 DNA: TGTGCCAGCAGCTGGATGGGTGGCGAGCAGTACTTC
V gene: TRBV5-4; D gene: -; J gene: TRBJ2-1; clone size: -; CDR3 protein: CASSSQPNEQFF; CDR3 DNA: TGTGCCAGCAGCTCACAGCCCAATGAGCAGTTCTTC
V gene: TRBV18; D gene: -; J gene: TRBJ2-2; clone size: few; CDR3 protein: CASSPIVGELFF; CDR3 DNA: TGTGCCAGCTCACCAATAGTCGGGGAGCTGTTTTTT
V gene: TRBV5-1; D gene: TRBD1; J gene: TRBJ1-1; clone size: few; CDR3 protein: CASSQTQTGGTEAFF; CDR3 DNA: TGCGCCAGCAGCCAAACTCAGACAGGGGGGACTGAAGCTTTCTTT
V gene: TRBV5-6; D gene: -; J gene: TRBJ1-5; clone size: -; CDR3 protein: CASSFGHPDGNQPQHF; CDR3 DNA: TGTGCCAGCAGCTTCGGACACCCGGATGGCAATCAGCCCCAGCATTTT
V gene: TRBV30; D gene: TRBD1; J gene: TRBJ2-2; clone size: -; CDR3 protein: CAAGQENTGELFF; CDR3 DNA: TGTGCCGCGGGACAGGAAAACACCGGGGAGCTGTTTTTT
V gene: TRBV10-2; D gene: -; J gene: TRBJ2-3; clone size: -; CDR3 protein: CASSDGAAALTDTQYF; CDR3 DNA: TGCGCCAGCAGTGATGGGGCGGCAGCACTCACAGATACGCAGTATTTT
V gene: TRBV7-9; D gene: -; J gene: TRBJ1-1; clone size: -; CDR3 protein: CASSFFGGEGTEAFF; CDR3 DNA: TGTGCCAGCAGCTTTTTTGGGGGGGAAGGGACTGAAGCTTTCTTT